This T cell receptor (beta chain) was recorded in a study of cytomegalovirus exposure and HLA in healthy donors. On this clone: Its cognate antigen is unknown.

Whole-study results and caveats: In a later analysis, a missense DCLRE1C variant was linked to TCR beta V- and J-gene trimming. Previously analyzed data showed that most TCR beta V segments were productive at a frequency of about 87% or about 30%.

CDR3 length equals 16 residues. V lost 5 bases, J lost 4 bases, and 6 bases stayed unmatched. Germline V gene sequence: CDR1 PRHDT, CDR2 FYEKMQ (reference sequence). Amplification used 60 Vbeta primers and 13 Jbeta primers. The method was immunoSEQ multiplex PCR; TCRdb's version includes in-frame clones alone and lacks a portion of them. Among about 150,000 clones listed, 84% were seen once. The chain combines TRBV13 with TRBJ2-2, with 11 bases that match TRBD2. What was sequenced was PBMCs. This TCR was recovered from a man in his fifties in good health and CMV-seropositive. The CDR3 loop reads CASSPGLAESTGELFF. Here the CDR3 DNA reads TGTGCCAGCAGCCCGGGACTAGCGGAGAGCACCGGGGAGCTGTTTTTT.